Detailed here is one T cell receptor beta chain. This clonotype was detected ten times or more. Its antigen remains undetermined. Base qualities are not recorded, but no much larger clone differs from it by a single base. This sample is drawn from a study of T cell repertoires in cytomegalovirus infection (dated by TCRdb to between 2017 and 2020). Some background on the complete study: Because public TCR beta signatures pointed to carriage of CMV infection together with the matching HLA type, the HLA type of each donor mattered for the analysis. The paper as a whole reports these results and caveats: Carriers of CMV infection plus the relevant HLA type were discriminated by the cumulative frequency of public TCR beta family members in the study cohort and in an independent roughly 400-donor cohort. The ex vivo response was dominated by HLA-C-restricted CMV-specific TCR beta clonotypes, and the single most frequent clonotype in two of eight donors was supplied by these HLA-C-restricted clonotypes.

The sample was run on an Illumina HiSeq 1500. TCRdb handled the public reads itself, with Q25 trimming in fastp and clone calling in MiXCR, and kept productive beta chains. Rows are unified per CDR3 protein, each entry keeping the most common DNA and genes. In all, the sample holds about 490,000 distinct CDR3 sequences, and around 10% of those were seen once. The ten largest clones represent 10% to 13% of the sample. Spanning cysteine to phenylalanine, the CDR3 consists of 20 amino acids. Left in the record is the CDR3 DNA by itself, 60 bases read in frame from the first base. CDR1 SGHDT and CDR2 YYEEEE were looked up in the germline V gene. V and J lose 1 base and 2 bases, and a span of 26 bases separates them.

This clonotype was obtained from a human donor in good health (CMV status not recorded). Some clones in this sample may be carry-over from other donors' samples. What was sequenced was PBMCs. This receptor chain uses TRBV5-6 and TRBJ2-3; the D gene is possibly TRBD2, with 5 bases matching. The CDR3 reads as follows: CASSLSFGAEVPLDTDTQYF. The DNA is as follows: TGTGCCAGCAGCTTGTCTTTTGGAGCGGAGGTTCCTTTAGACACAGATACGCAGTATTTT.